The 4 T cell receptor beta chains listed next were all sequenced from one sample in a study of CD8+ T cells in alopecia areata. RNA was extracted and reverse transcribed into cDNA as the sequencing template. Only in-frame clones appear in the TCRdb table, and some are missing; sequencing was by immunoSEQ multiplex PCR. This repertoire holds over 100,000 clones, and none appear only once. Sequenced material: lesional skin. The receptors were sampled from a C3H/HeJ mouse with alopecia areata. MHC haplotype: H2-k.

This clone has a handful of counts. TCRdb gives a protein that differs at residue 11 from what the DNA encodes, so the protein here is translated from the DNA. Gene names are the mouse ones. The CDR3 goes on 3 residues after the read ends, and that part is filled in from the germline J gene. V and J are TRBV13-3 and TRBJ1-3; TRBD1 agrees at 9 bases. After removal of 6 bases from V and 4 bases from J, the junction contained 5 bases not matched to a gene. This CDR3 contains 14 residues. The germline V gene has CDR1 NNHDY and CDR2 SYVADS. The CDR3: CASTGTGRGNTLYF. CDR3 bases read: TGTGCCAGCACCGGGACAGGGCGGGGAAATACG.

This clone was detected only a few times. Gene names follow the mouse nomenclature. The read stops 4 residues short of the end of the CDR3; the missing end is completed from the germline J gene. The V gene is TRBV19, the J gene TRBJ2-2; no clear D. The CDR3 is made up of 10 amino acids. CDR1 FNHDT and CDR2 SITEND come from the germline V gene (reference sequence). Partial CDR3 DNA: TGTGCCAGCAGTCTTGGG. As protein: CASSLG. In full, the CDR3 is CASSLGQLYF.

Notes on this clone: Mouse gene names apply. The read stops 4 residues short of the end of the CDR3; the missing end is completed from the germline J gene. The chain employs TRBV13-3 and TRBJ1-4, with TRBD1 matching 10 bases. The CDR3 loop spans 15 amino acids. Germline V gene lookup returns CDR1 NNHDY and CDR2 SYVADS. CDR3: CASSSGTGVGERLFF. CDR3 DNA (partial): TGTGCCAGCAGTTCTGGGACAGGGGTTGGCGAA.

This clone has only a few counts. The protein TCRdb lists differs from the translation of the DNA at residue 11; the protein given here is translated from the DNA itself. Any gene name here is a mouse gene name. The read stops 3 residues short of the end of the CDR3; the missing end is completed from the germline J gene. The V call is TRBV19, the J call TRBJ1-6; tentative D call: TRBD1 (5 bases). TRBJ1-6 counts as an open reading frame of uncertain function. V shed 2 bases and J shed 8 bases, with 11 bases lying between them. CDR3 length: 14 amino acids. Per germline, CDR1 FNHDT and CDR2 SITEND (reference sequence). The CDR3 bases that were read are TGTGCCAGCAGTATGCCAGGGAAGGATTCGCCC. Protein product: CASSMPGKDSP. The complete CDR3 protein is CASSMPGKDSPLYF.